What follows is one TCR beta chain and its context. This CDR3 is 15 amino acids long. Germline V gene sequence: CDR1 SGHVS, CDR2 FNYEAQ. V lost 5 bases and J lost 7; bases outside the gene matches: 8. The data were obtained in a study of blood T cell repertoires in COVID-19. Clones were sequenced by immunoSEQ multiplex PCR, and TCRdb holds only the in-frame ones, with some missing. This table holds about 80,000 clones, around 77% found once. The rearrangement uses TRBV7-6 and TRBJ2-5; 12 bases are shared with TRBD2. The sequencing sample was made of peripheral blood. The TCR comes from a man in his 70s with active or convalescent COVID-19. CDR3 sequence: CASSARTSGDRTQYF. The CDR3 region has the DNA TGTGCCAGCAGCGCGAGGACTAGCGGGGACAGGACCCAGTACTTC.